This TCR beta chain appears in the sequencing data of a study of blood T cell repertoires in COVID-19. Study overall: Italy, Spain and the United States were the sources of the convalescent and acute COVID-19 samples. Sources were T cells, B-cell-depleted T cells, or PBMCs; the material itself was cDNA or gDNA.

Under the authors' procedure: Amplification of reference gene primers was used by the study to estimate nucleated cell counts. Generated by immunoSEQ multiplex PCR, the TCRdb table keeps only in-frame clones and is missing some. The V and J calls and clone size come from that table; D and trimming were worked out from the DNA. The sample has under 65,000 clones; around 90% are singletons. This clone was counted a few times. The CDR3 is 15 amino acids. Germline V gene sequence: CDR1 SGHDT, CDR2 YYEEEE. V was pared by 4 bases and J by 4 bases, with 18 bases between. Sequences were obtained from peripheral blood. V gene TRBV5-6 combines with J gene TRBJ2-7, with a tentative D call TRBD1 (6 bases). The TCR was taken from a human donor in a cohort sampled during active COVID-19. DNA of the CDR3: TGTGCCAGCAGCAACACAGGGTATTTGGTGTACGAGCAGTACTTC. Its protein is CASSNTGYLVYEQYF.